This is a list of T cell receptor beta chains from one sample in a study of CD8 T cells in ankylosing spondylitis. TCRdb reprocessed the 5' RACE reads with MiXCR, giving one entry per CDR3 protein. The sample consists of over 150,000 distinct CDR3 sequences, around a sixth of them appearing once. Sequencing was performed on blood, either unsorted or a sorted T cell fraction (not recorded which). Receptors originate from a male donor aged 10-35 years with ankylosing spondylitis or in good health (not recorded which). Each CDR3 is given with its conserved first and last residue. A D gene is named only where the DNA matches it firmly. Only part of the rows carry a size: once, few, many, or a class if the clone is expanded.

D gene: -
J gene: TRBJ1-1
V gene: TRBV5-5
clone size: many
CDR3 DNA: TGTGCCAGCAGCTTCAAAATCATGAACACTGAAGCTTTCTTT
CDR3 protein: CASSFKIMNTEAFF

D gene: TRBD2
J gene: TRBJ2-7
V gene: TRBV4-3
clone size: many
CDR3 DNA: TGCGCCAGCAGCCAAGAACCTAGCGGGGCCTGGAAGCAGTACTTC
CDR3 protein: CASSQEPSGAWKQYF

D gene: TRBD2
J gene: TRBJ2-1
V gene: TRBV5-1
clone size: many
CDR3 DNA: TGCGCCAGCAGCTTGGAGCCTAGCGGAAATGAGCAGTTCTTC
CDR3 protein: CASSLEPSGNEQFF

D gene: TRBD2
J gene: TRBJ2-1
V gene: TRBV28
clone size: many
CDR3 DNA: TGTGCCAGCAGGCTAGCGGGTTATTACAATGAGCAGTTCTTC
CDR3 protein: CASRLAGYYNEQFF

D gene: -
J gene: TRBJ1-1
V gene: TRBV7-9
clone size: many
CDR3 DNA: TGTGCCAGCAGCTTCGACACTGAAGCTTTCTTT
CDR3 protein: CASSFDTEAFF

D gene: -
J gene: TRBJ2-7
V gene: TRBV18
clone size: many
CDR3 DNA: TGTGCCAGCTCACCCGCGGACAACGAGCAGTACTTC
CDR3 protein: CASSPADNEQYF

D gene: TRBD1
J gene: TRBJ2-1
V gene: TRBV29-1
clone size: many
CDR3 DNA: TGCAGCGTTATCAGGGGGTTGGCGGGTGAGCAGTTCTTC
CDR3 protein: CSVIRGLAGEQFF

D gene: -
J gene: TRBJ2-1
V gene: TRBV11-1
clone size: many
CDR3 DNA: TGTGCCAGCAGCTTAGCGGACTGGGACGATGAGCAGTTCTTC
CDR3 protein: CASSLADWDDEQFF

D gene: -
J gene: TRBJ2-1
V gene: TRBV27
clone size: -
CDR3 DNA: TGTGCCAGCACCCGTGGGCAGGGGCCCAACAATGAGCAGTTCTTC
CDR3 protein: CASTRGQGPNNEQFF

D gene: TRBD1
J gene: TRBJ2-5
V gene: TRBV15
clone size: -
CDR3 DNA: TGTGCCACCAGCAGAGAAGGCGCAGGGGGAGAGACCCAGTACTTC
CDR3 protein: CATSREGAGGETQYF

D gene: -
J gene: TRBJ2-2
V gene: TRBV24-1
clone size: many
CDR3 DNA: TGTGCCACCAGTGTCTCGGGCACCGGGGAGCTGTTTTTT
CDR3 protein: CATSVSGTGELFF

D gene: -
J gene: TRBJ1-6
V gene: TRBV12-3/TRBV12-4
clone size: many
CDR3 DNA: TGTGCCAGCAGCCCCCTGGCAGGCTATAATTCACCCCTCCACTTT
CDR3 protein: CASSPLAGYNSPLHF

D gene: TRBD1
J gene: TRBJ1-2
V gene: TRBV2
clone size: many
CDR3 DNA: TGTGCCAGCAACATGGACACAGGGGGGGGCTACACCTTC
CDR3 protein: CASNMDTGGGYTF

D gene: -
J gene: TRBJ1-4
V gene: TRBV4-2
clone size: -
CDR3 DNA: TGTGCCAGCAGCCAAGAGAACTCCGGGACTAATGAAAAACTGTTTTTT
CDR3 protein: CASSQENSGTNEKLFF

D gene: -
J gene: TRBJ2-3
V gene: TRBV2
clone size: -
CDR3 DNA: TGTGCCAGCAGTGCGACCCTGAACACAGATACGCAGTATTTT
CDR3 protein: CASSATLNTDTQYF

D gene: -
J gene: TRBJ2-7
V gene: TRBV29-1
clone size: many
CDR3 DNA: TGCAGCGTTGTAACAGTTCCCTACGAGCAGTACTTC
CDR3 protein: CSVVTVPYEQYF

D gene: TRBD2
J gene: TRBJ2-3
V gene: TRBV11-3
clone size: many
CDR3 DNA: TGTGCCAGCAGCTTAGTGGCTCTAGCGGGCACAGATACGCAGTATTTT
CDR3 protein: CASSLVALAGTDTQYF

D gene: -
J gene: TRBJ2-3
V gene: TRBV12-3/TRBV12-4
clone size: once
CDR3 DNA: TGTGCCATCCTACCCCAACAGGGTCGGGCAGATACGCAGTATTTT
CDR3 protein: CAILPQQGRADTQYF

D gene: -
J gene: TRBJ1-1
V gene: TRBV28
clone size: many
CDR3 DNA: TGTGCCAGCAGTATCCAGGGGACTGAAGCTTTCTTT
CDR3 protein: CASSIQGTEAFF

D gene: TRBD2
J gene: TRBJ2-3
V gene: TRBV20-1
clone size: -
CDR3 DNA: TGCAGTGCTAGAAGGCCTAGCGGCAGCACAGATACGCAGTATTTT
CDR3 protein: CSARRPSGSTDTQYF

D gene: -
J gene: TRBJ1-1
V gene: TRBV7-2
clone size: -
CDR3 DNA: TGTGCCAGCAGCTTTGAAACCTCTGAAGCTTTCTTT
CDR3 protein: CASSFETSEAFF

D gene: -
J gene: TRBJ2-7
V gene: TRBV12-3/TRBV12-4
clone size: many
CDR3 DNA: TGTGCCAGCAGTTTAGAGCTAACGGGCGAGCAGTACTTC
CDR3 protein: CASSLELTGEQYF

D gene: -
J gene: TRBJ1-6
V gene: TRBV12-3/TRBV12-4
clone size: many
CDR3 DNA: TGTGCCAGCAGTTTCCGCAGTACTTCACCCCTCCACTTT
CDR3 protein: CASSFRSTSPLHF

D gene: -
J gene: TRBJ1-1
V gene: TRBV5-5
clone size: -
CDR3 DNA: TGTGCCAGCAGCTTGCGGGGGAGGAGGGTGACTGAAGCTTTCTTT
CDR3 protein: CASSLRGRRVTEAFF

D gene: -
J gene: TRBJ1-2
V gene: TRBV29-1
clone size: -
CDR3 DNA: TGCAGCGTTGTGGGGGGGCGCGCCTATGGCTACACCTTC
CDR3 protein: CSVVGGRAYGYTF

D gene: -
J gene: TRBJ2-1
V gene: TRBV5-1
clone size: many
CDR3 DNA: TGCGCCAGCAGCTCTACGACAGTCTCCTACAATGAGCAGTTCTTC
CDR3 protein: CASSSTTVSYNEQFF

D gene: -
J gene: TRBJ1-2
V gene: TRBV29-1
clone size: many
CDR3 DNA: TGCAGCGTTGAAGGGCAGGCAACTAACTATGGCTACACCTTC
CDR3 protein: CSVEGQATNYGYTF

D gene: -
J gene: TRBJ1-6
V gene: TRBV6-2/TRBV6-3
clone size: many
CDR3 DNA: TGTGCCAGCAGTGATCCCGGATCACCCCTCCACTTT
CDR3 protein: CASSDPGSPLHF

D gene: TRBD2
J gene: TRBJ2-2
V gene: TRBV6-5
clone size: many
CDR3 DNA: TGTGCCAGCAGTTTTACTAGCGGAGTTCCCACCGGGGAGCTGTTTTTT
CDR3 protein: CASSFTSGVPTGELFF

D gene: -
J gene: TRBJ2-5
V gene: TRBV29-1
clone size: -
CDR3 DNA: TGCAGCACAAGGAGTTCGGGGCGCGGGGAGACCCAGTACTTC
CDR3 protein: CSTRSSGRGETQYF

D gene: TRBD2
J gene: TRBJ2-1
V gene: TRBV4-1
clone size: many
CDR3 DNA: TGCGCCAGCAGCCGCCCTCTGAGCGGGAACTCCTACAATGAGCAGTTCTTC
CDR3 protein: CASSRPLSGNSYNEQFF

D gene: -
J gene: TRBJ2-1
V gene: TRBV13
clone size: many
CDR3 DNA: TGTGCCAGCAGCCCACTTCCGAGCTCCTACAATGAGCAGTTCTTC
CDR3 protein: CASSPLPSSYNEQFF

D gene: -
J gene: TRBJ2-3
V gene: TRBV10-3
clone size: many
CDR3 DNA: TGTGCCAGCGGGACTTTCACAGATACGCAGTATTTT
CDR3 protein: CASGTFTDTQYF

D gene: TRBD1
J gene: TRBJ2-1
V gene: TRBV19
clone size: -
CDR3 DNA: TGTGCCAGTAGGAACAGGGGGCTGGACAATGAGCAGTTCTTC
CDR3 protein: CASRNRGLDNEQFF

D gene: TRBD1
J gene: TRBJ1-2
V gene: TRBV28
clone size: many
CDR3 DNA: TGTGCCAGCAGCTACAGGGGGCGCCCCGGGGGCTACACCTTC
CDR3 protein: CASSYRGRPGGYTF